These 30 T cell receptor beta chains were sequenced from one sample in a study of T-cell reconstitution after alpha-beta-depleted transplantation in children. Researchers prepared the TCRbeta library using unique molecular identifiers, the study reports. TCRdb fed the PCR reads into MiXCR, producing one record per CDR3 protein. The data hold about 690,000 distinct CDR3 sequences, with around 16% observed a single time. The source was PBMCs from the stem cell graft donor, collected from the stem cell graft. These receptors came from a human donor who donated a stem cell graft to a child with acute myeloid leukemia.

The V call is TRBV20-1, the J call TRBJ2-5; possible D gene TRBD2, 6 bases. Trimming shortened V by 3 bases and J by 5 bases, and 16 bases separated the two germline ends. The germline V gene encodes CDR1 DFQATT and CDR2 SNEGSKA (reference sequence). The CDR3 is 14 amino acids. The CDR3 region is CSARRGLGGETQYF. The CDR3, as DNA: TGCAGTGCTAGGAGAGGACTGGGGGGTGAGACCCAGTACTTC.

In its sample, this clonotype was seen a few times. This sequence joins TRBV30 and TRBJ2-7; D might be TRBD1 or TRBD2, each matching 5 bases. V shed 0 bases and J shed 7 bases, with 16 bases lying between them. Germline CDR1 reads GTSNPN; CDR2 reads SVGIG (reference sequence). The CDR3 spans 14 residues. CDR3 nucleotide sequence: TGTGCCTGGAGTGTACCGGCCTGGGGGAGAGAGCAGTACTTC. Protein: CAWSVPAWGREQYF.

V usage is TRBV5-1 and J usage is TRBJ2-7, with TRBD1 matching 7 bases. J gave up 6 bases and V 4 bases, and 7 bases lay outside the gene matches. Germline V gives CDR1 SGHRS, CDR2 YFSETQ. The CDR3 runs to 13 residues. The DNA for the CDR3 is TGCGCCAGCAGCGCCGAGACAGGGCTCGAGCAGTACGTC. Translating gives CASSAETGLEQYV.

This chain joins TRBV30 and TRBJ1-5; no clear D gene. The CDR3 covers 13 residues. Germline CDR1 is GTSNPN and CDR2 is SVGIG (reference sequence). The germline V and J ends were trimmed by 1 base and 5 bases, with 9 bases remaining between them. CDR3 loop: CAWSEKEYQPQHF. Here the CDR3 DNA reads TGTGCCTGGAGTGAAAAGGAATATCAGCCCCAGCATTTT.

Regarding this clonotype: Just one base apart from a much larger clone, this may be a read error. The CDR3 reads CSAREGPGRNIQYF. CDR3 bases: TGCAGTGCTAGAGAAGGGCCGGGCAGAAACATTCAGTACTTC. This sequence joins TRBV20-1 and TRBJ2-4; D call uncertain. Per germline, CDR1 DFQATT and CDR2 SNEGSKA (reference sequence). Trimming removed 0 bases from V and 6 bases from J, with 12 bases in between. The CDR3 is made up of 14 amino acids.

The chain carries TRBV15 and TRBJ2-3, with D unresolved. CDR1 is LNHNV, CDR2 YYDKDF, per germline (reference sequence). V was pared by 5 bases and J by 6 bases, with 9 bases between. The CDR3 is 12 amino acids. The DNA for the CDR3 is TGTGCCACCAGCGGGGATCTGGATACGCAGTATTTT. This translates into CATSGDLDTQYF. Full variable domain (rest looked up from reference TRBV15 and TRBJ2-3): DAMVIQNPRYQVTQFGKPVTLSCSQTLNHNVMYWYQQKSSQAPKLLFHYYDKDFNNEADTPDNFQSRRPNTSFCFLDIRSPGLGDTAMYLCATSGDLDTQYFGPGTRLTVL.

This clonotype has ten or more counts. The chain employs TRBV7-2 and TRBJ2-5; 9 bases map to TRBD2. V dropped 1 base and J dropped 1; count of bases not matched to a gene: 4. Per the germline V gene, CDR1 is SGHTA and CDR2 is FQGNSA. The CDR3 runs to 16 residues. CDR3 region: CASSLGGAGGQETQYF. The CDR3, as DNA: TGTGCCAGCAGCTTAGGAGGAGCGGGGGGCCAAGAGACCCAGTACTTC.

This clonotype was found many times. DNA of the CDR3: TGCAGTGCTAGGTCCACTAGCGGGGGGGCGTACGAGCAGTACTTC. Residues: CSARSTSGGAYEQYF. The V gene is TRBV20-1, the J gene TRBJ2-7, with TRBD2 matching 13 bases. V shed 3 bases, J shed 4 bases, and the junction held 6 bases outside the gene matches. Per germline, CDR1 DFQATT and CDR2 SNEGSKA (reference sequence). CDR3 length equals 15 residues.

This sequence joins TRBV12-3 or TRBV12-4 and TRBJ2-3; no clear D gene. The germline V and J ends were trimmed by 4 bases and 6 bases, with 8 bases remaining between them. The CDR3 runs 12 residues. The CDR3 sequence: CASSWGMDTQYF. CDR3 in DNA: TGTGCCAGCAGTTGGGGAATGGATACGCAGTATTTT.

The genes are TRBV7-9 and TRBJ1-1; D is unclear. The CDR3 loop spans 13 amino acids. Germline V CDR1 and CDR2: SEHNR, FQNEAQ (reference sequence). The V and J ends lost 6 bases and 6 bases respectively, with 14 bases between them. CDR3 protein: CASRVWEAPEAFF. Written as DNA, the CDR3 is TGTGCCAGCAGGGTCTGGGAGGCCCCTGAAGCTTTCTTT.

The rearrangement links TRBV12-3 or TRBV12-4 to TRBJ1-1; D is unresolved. The V and J ends lost 7 bases and 2 bases respectively, with 11 bases between them. The CDR3 runs to 13 residues. The CDR3 here is CASNAGPNTEAFF. Here the CDR3 DNA reads TGTGCCAGCAACGCAGGCCCCAACACTGAAGCTTTCTTT.

The chain uses TRBV27 and TRBJ2-7, with D maybe TRBD2 (7 bases). V lost 4 bases and J lost 8, with 18 bases in between. The CDR3 spans 14 residues. Germline CDR1 and CDR2: MNHEY and SMNVEV (reference sequence). The CDR3 protein is CASSSGGEGSQQYF. The CDR3 region has the DNA TGTGCCAGCAGTTCGGGGGGCGAAGGTAGTCAGCAGTACTTC.

Ten or more counts support this clonotype. The chain combines TRBV5-5 with TRBJ1-2; no firm D call. The CDR3 loop spans 12 amino acids. V was cut by 1 base and J by 8 bases, with 9 bases left in between. Germline CDR1 reads SGHKS; CDR2 reads YYEKEE (reference sequence). CDR3 residues: CASSLTTKGYTF. CDR3 in DNA: TGTGCCAGCAGCTTGACCACGAAGGGCTACACCTTC.

This clonotype appeared a few times. This chain joins TRBV7-8 and TRBJ1-6, with D possibly being TRBD1 (6 bases). With 5 bases removed from V and 9 bases from J, the gap between germline ends came to 17 bases. This CDR3 comprises 15 residues. Germline V gene lookup returns CDR1 SGHVS and CDR2 FQNEAQ. Here the CDR3 reads CASSHRQAPSSPLHF. The CDR3, as DNA: TGTGCCAGCAGCCACCGACAGGCCCCTAGTTCACCCCTCCACTTT. The full variable domain, with the rest looked up from reference TRBV7-8 and TRBJ1-6, is GAGVSQSPRYKVAKRGQDVALRCDPISGHVSLFWYQQALGQGPEFLTYFQNEAQLDKSGLPSDRFFAERPEGSVSTLKIQRTQQEDSAVYLCASSHRQAPSSPLHFGNGTRLTVT.

There are many counts of this clonotype. V is TRBV5-5 and J is TRBJ1-2; D gene ambiguous. Germline lookup yields CDR1 SGHKS and CDR2 YYEKEE (reference sequence). The CDR3 loop spans 13 amino acids. Trimming stripped 2 bases from V and 10 bases from J, with 15 bases between. CDR3 DNA: TGTGCCAGCAGCTTCGGCCAGGACGGTCCCTACACCTTC. Translating it yields CASSFGQDGPYTF. Using reference TRBV5-5 and TRBJ1-2 for the parts outside the CDR3, the full variable domain is DAGVTQSPTHLIKTRGQQVTLRCSPISGHKSVSWYQQVLGQGPQFIFQYYEKEERGRGNFPDRFSARQFPNYSSELNVNALLLGDSALYLCASSFGQDGPYTFGSGTRLTVV.

This clonotype was seen more than once but under ten times. This chain joins TRBV6-1 and TRBJ1-3; 8 bases fit TRBD1. Germline V CDR1 and CDR2: MNHNS, SASEGT. Trimming cost V 6 bases and J 3 bases; bases outside gene matches: 10. This CDR3 has 16 residues. In DNA form, the CDR3 reads TGTGCCAGCAGGAAAGCCGACAGGGGTTTTGGAAACACCATATATTTT. Protein product: CASRKADRGFGNTIYF.

This clonotype turned up a few times. The V gene is TRBV7-9, the J gene TRBJ2-7, with 10 positions matching TRBD1. With 1 base clipped from V and 0 bases from J, the junction kept 6 bases outside the gene matches. The CDR3 consists of 17 residues. CDR1 SEHNR and CDR2 FQNEAQ come from the germline V gene (reference sequence). CDR3 sequence: CASSLEGGQGFSYEQYF. As DNA, the CDR3 is TGTGCCAGCAGCTTAGAGGGGGGACAGGGGTTCTCCTACGAGCAGTACTTC.

The chain joins TRBV20-1 to TRBJ2-2; TRBD2 aligns across 7 bases. The germline V gene has CDR1 DFQATT and CDR2 SNEGSKA (reference sequence). The CDR3 has 14 residues. V shed 3 bases, J shed 1 base, and the junction held 2 bases outside the gene matches. The CDR3 loop reads CSARGGVNTGELFF. The CDR3 bases are TGCAGTGCTAGGGGGGGGGTGAACACCGGGGAGCTGTTTTTT.

CDR3 amino acids: CASNGPGYEQYF. The DNA of the CDR3 is TGTGCCAGCAACGGACCCGGTTACGAGCAGTACTTC. The chain recombines TRBV6-5 with TRBJ2-7, with no clear D. Trimming pared 7 bases from V and 4 bases from J, leaving 11 bases between. The CDR3 runs 12 residues. Germline assignment: CDR1 MNHEY and CDR2 SVGAGI.

There are a few counts of this clonotype. This sequence joins TRBV4-3 and TRBJ1-4; D not resolved. The germline V gene encodes CDR1 LGHNA and CDR2 YSLEER. The CDR3 covers 14 residues. Trimming took off 3 bases at V and 8 bases at J, with 13 bases between the two ends. The CDR3 DNA sequence: TGCGCCAGCAGCCAGGCTTGGAACGAGGAAAAACTGTTTTTT. This encodes CASSQAWNEEKLFF.

This clonotype showed up many times. This sequence joins TRBV5-1 and TRBJ2-1; D not resolved. The CDR3 has 13 residues. Germline V lookup: CDR1 SGHRS, CDR2 YFSETQ. The V and J ends lost 3 bases and 5 bases respectively, with 9 bases between them. CDR3 protein: CASSWVGNNEQFF. CDR3 coding DNA: TGCGCCAGCAGCTGGGTTGGGAACAATGAGCAGTTCTTC.

In the case of this clonotype: One base away lies a much larger clone, so this may be a sequencing read error. Without the conserved terminal phenylalanine or tryptophan, this CDR3 likely stems from a read error. The CDR3 DNA is TGCAGTGCTAGAGATGGCACCCTCCTAGGGGATACGCAGTATTTA. It codes for CSARDGTLLGDTQYL. The rearrangement uses TRBV20-1 and TRBJ2-3; D call uncertain. There are 15 residues in the CDR3. Germline CDR1 is DFQATT and CDR2 is SNEGSKA (reference sequence). Trimming removed 0 bases at V and 6 bases at J, with 16 bases between.

Concerning this clonotype: A much larger clone lies a single base off, so this may be a read error. V and J are TRBV20-1 and TRBJ1-5; TRBD1 matches at 10 bases. In germline, CDR1 is DFQATT, CDR2 SNEGSKA (reference sequence). This CDR3 comprises 15 residues. The ends lost 0 bases at V and 12 bases at J; junction bases unmatched: 11. The CDR3 here is CSARDPGDRGKHQHF. In nucleotides, the CDR3 is TGCAGTGCTAGAGATCCAGGGGACAGGGGCAAGCACCAGCATTTT.

About this clonotype: Sequence at one end of the junction differs from germline and may be a read error. J is TRBJ2-1 and V is TRBV7-6; a weak D match, TRBD2 (6 bases). Germline V gene data show CDR1 as SGHVS and CDR2 as FNYEAQ. This CDR3 is built from 16 residues. The DNA for the CDR3 is TGTGCCAGCAGCTCCCTCGCGGGGTCCTTATACAATGAGCGGTTCTTC. As protein: CASSSLAGSLYNERFF.

This clonotype was counted between two and nine times. This chain uses TRBV12-3 or TRBV12-4 with TRBJ1-6; no definite D call. The CDR3 sequence is 14 residues long. V shed 5 bases and J shed 8 bases, with 13 bases lying between them. The CDR3 nucleotides are TGTGCCAGCAGTCCCGCTTTGGGTGATTCACCCCTCCACTTT. This gives the protein CASSPALGDSPLHF.

The V gene is TRBV20-1, the J gene TRBJ1-5; perhaps TRBD1 as D (6 bases). Trimming pared 5 bases from V and 0 bases from J, leaving 17 bases between. The CDR3 extends over 16 amino acids. CDR1 is DFQATT and CDR2 is SNEGSKA in the germline V gene (reference sequence). The CDR3 bases are TGCAGTGCTCTAGCTAGGGGGGATTATAGCAATCAGCCCCAGCATTTT. Amino acid sequence: CSALARGDYSNQPQHF.

This clonotype came up a few times. Here the CDR3 reads CASSTRPGTTEPQHF. CDR3 coding DNA: TGCGCCAGCAGCACACGACCGGGAACTACGGAGCCCCAGCATTTT. The chain joins TRBV5-1 to TRBJ1-5; D unclear. CDR1 is SGHRS and CDR2 is YFSETQ in the germline V gene. The CDR3 runs to 15 residues. Trimming pared 4 bases from V and 8 bases from J, leaving 19 bases between.

The rearrangement links TRBV5-4 to TRBJ2-1; the match to TRBD2 covers 11 bases. This CDR3 comprises 15 residues. The ends lost 4 bases at V and 8 bases at J; junction bases unmatched: 8. From germline, CDR1 is SGHNT and CDR2 YYREEE (reference sequence). The CDR3: CASSILAGGPDEQFF. DNA of the CDR3: TGTGCCAGCAGCATCTTAGCGGGGGGGCCTGATGAGCAGTTCTTC.

The chain joins TRBV12-3 or TRBV12-4 to TRBJ2-7, with D perhaps matching TRBD1 (6 bases). V lost 6 bases, J lost 1 base, and 19 bases lay in between. This CDR3 spans 16 amino acids. For the CDR3, the DNA is TGTGCCAGCAGCCTACCCCCCAGGACAGCGTCCTACGAGCAGTACTTC. This sequence encodes CASSLPPRTASYEQYF.

This chain joins TRBV4-3 and TRBJ2-5; D not certain. The CDR3 has 14 amino acids. Trimming cost V 0 bases and J 5 bases, with 10 bases left between them. Germline V gives CDR1 LGHNA, CDR2 YSLEER. The CDR3 bases are TGCGCCAGCAGCCAAGATCCGTCTTGGGAGACCCAGTACTTC. Its translation: CASSQDPSWETQYF.